Below are 17 T cell receptor beta chains sequenced from a single sample in a study of OX40 agonist ivuxolimab in advanced cancers. TCRdb's table, derived via immunoSEQ multiplex PCR, lists solely in-frame clones and lacks some. The table has some 90,000 clones, more than 75% seen once. The sequences come from CD4+ or CD8+ T cells sorted from blood, collected in a trial of the OX40 agonist ivuxolimab. These receptors were collected from an adult with an advanced solid tumor such as melanoma, head and neck, liver or kidney cancer.

The chain couples TRBV7-2 to TRBJ2-5; TRBD1 is a possible D gene (5 bases). V gave up 3 bases and J gave up 5 bases, with 10 bases separating them. The length of the CDR3 is 13 residues. Germline V lookup: CDR1 SGHTA, CDR2 FQGNSA. The CDR3 sequence: CASSLVGQETQYF. In nucleotides, the CDR3 is TGTGCCAGCAGCTTGGTGGGGCAGGAGACCCAGTACTTC.

The J gene is TRBJ1-2, the V gene TRBV19; 9 bases map to TRBD1. The CDR3 sequence is 13 residues long. The germline V gene has CDR1 LNHDA and CDR2 SQIVND (reference sequence). Trimming at V came to 6 bases and at J to 6 bases, leaving 5 bases not matched to a gene. The CDR3 region is CASRKQGADGYTF. The CDR3 nucleotides are TGTGCCAGTAGAAAACAGGGGGCCGATGGCTACACCTTC.

The chain employs TRBV5-1 and TRBJ2-3, with 12 bases fitting TRBD2. Germline assignment: CDR1 SGHRS and CDR2 YFSETQ. The CDR3 length is 19 residues. V was pared by 0 bases and J by 0 bases, with 8 bases of the junction left unmatched. For the CDR3, the DNA is TGCGCCAGCAGCTTGGTGTTTGGTACTAGCGGGAGGAGCACAGATACGCAGTATTTT. Protein product: CASSLVFGTSGRSTDTQYF.

The rearrangement links TRBV6-1 to TRBJ2-7; 13 bases align to TRBD2. Germline lookup yields CDR1 MNHNS and CDR2 SASEGT. V shed 4 bases and J 3 bases; nucleotides not matched to a gene: 0. The CDR3 sequence is 14 residues long. The DNA of the CDR3 is TGTGCCAGCAGTGGACTAGCGGGAGGCTACGAGCAGTACGTC. As protein: CASSGLAGGYEQYV.

The chain employs TRBV10-2 and TRBJ1-1; TRBD1 matches at 8 bases. CDR1 is WSHSY, CDR2 SAAADI, per germline. With V trimmed by 5 bases and J by 1 base, 3 bases remained unmatched. The CDR3 is 14 residues long. Here the CDR3 reads CASSPRGRNTEAFF. CDR3 nucleotides: TGCGCCAGCAGTCCCAGGGGGCGGAACACTGAAGCTTTCTTT.

The J gene is TRBJ2-7, the V gene TRBV14, with 10 bases matching TRBD2. Germline V gene lookup returns CDR1 SGHDN and CDR2 FVKESK. The CDR3 runs to 20 residues. The V and J ends lost 0 bases and 1 base, in that order; junction bases with no gene match: 15. The CDR3 loop is CASSQEATTSGYSWSYEQYV. CDR3 in DNA: TGTGCCAGCAGCCAAGAAGCAACGACTAGCGGGTATAGCTGGTCCTACGAGCAGTACGTC.

This clone was seen a few times. This chain joins TRBV30 and TRBJ1-2; possible D gene TRBD1, 5 bases. With 0 bases removed from V and 4 bases from J, the gap between germline ends came to 9 bases. The germline gives CDR1 GTSNPN, CDR2 SVGIG (reference sequence). The CDR3 runs 13 residues. The DNA of the CDR3 is TGTGCCTGGAGTGTACAGGTTAGCTATGGCTACACCTTC. It codes for CAWSVQVSYGYTF.

This clone was observed many times. The chain carries TRBV19 and TRBJ2-7; maybe TRBD1 (5 bases). Germline CDR1 LNHDA, CDR2 SQIVND (reference sequence). V dropped 3 bases and J dropped 6 bases, with 18 bases sitting between them. This CDR3 comprises 15 residues. Here the CDR3 reads CASSISGRVLSEQYF. DNA for the CDR3: TGTGCCAGTAGTATCTCTGGCAGGGTTTTGTCCGAGCAGTACTTC.

The chain employs TRBV18 and TRBJ1-3; no firm D call. The CDR3 loop spans 13 amino acids. In germline, CDR1 is KGHSH, CDR2 LQKENI. The V end lost 3 bases, the J end lost 4 bases, and 7 bases lay between the germline ends. The CDR3 nucleotides are TGTGCCAGCTCACCGGGCGACGGAAACACCATATATTTT. Amino acids: CASSPGDGNTIYF.

The chain couples TRBV18 to TRBJ1-1, with a possible D match to TRBD1 (6 bases). There are 15 residues in the CDR3. Trimming took 3 bases from V and 5 from J, leaving 16 bases between them. CDR1 is KGHSH, CDR2 LQKENI, per germline. The CDR3 region has the DNA TGTGCCAGCTCACCGAGGGGGGCAGGGGCAACTGAAGCTTTCTTT. Its protein product is CASSPRGAGATEAFF.

The V call is TRBV30, the J call TRBJ2-2; 9 bases fit TRBD1. CDR3 size: 11 residues. Per germline, CDR1 GTSNPN and CDR2 SVGIG (reference sequence). The J segment lost 12 bases and the V segment lost 5 bases, leaving 4 bases of the junction unmatched. This CDR3 reads CAWGGTGKLFF. The CDR3 DNA sequence: TGTGCCTGGGGGGGGACAGGGAAGCTGTTTTTT.

The gene calls are TRBV10-3 and TRBJ2-5; D is ambiguous. Between the trimmed V and J ends, which lost 0 bases and 2 bases, there was a span of 7 bases. The CDR3 is 14 amino acids. Germline CDR1 reads ENHRY; CDR2 reads SYGVKD. CDR3 protein: CAISESPLQETQYF. The CDR3 DNA is TGTGCCATCAGTGAGTCCCCTCTTCAAGAGACCCAGTACTTC.

V usage is TRBV30 and J usage is TRBJ2-3; TRBD2 aligns across 10 bases. The CDR3 runs 14 residues. Germline trimming cut 0 bases from V and 7 bases from J; bases unmatched to any gene: 4. CDR1 is GTSNPN, CDR2 SVGIG, per germline (reference sequence). CDR3 in amino acids: CAWSVAGGFNTQYF. The DNA of the CDR3 is TGTGCCTGGAGTGTAGCGGGAGGGTTCAATACGCAGTATTTT.

The chain couples TRBV7-3 to TRBJ1-1; D perhaps matches TRBD1 (5 bases). Germline V gives CDR1 SGHTA, CDR2 FQGTGA. The CDR3 spans 13 residues. Trimming removed 2 bases at V and 8 bases at J, with 12 bases between. The CDR3 nucleotides are TGTGCCAGCAGCTTAGCTGGGGGTCCAGAAGCTTTCTTT. This translates into CASSLAGGPEAFF.

The chain uses TRBV7-9 and TRBJ2-3; 8 bases map to TRBD2. Germline CDR1 and CDR2: SEHNR and FQNEAQ (reference sequence). The CDR3 sequence is 13 residues long. The CDR3 here is CSGRGLDVDTQYF. CDR3 sequence (DNA): TGTTCCGGTAGGGGACTAGACGTGGATACGCAGTATTTT.

This rearrangement joins TRBV30 to TRBJ1-5; TRBD1 is a possible D gene (5 bases). The germline V gene encodes CDR1 GTSNPN and CDR2 SVGIG (reference sequence). The germline V and J ends were trimmed by 3 bases and 3 bases, with 9 bases remaining between them. The CDR3 runs to 13 residues. The CDR3 protein is CAWRKGINQPQHF. The CDR3 DNA follows: TGTGCCTGGAGGAAGGGGATCAATCAGCCCCAGCATTTT.

The rearrangement uses TRBV6-5 and TRBJ2-3; TRBD2 is a possible D gene (6 bases). CDR1 and CDR2 from the germline V gene are MNHEY and SVGAGI. Deletions cut 4 bases from V and 2 bases from J, with 13 bases between. The CDR3 is 15 amino acids. The CDR3 sequence: CASSFSGENTDTQYF. The DNA for the CDR3 is TGTGCCAGCAGTTTCTCGGGAGAGAACACAGATACGCAGTATTTT.